The rows below give T cell receptor beta chains drawn from one sample of a study of CD8 T cells in ankylosing spondylitis. One entry per CDR3 protein results from TCRdb running MiXCR on the 5' RACE reads. The repertoire consists of fewer than 200,000 distinct CDR3 sequences, with approximately 20% occurring once and the leading ten covering approximately 8%. Source material: blood, either unsorted or a sorted T cell fraction (not recorded which). The receptors stem from a male donor with ankylosing spondylitis or in good health (not recorded which). Both conserved end residues are part of each CDR3. The order of the fields is clone size, D gene, J gene, CDR3 length, V gene, CDR3 DNA, CDR3 protein. D genes are given only for firm matches. For some rows the clone size is stated as once, few or many, or as a class when expanded; others skip it.

size: many
D: NA
J: TRBJ2-3
length: 14
V: TRBV29-1
DNA: TGCAGCGGGGAGAAGGGAGAGTTCACAGATACGCAGTATTTT
CDR3: CSGEKGEFTDTQYF

size: many
D: NA
J: TRBJ2-5
length: 11
V: TRBV7-9
DNA: TGTGCCAGCAGCCCCCCACCTACCCAGTACTTC
CDR3: CASSPPPTQYF

size: NA
D: NA
J: TRBJ2-1
length: 16
V: TRBV7-7
DNA: TGTGCCAGCAGCGCCGGACCCTCGATATCCTACAATGAGCAGTTCTTC
CDR3: CASSAGPSISYNEQFF

size: NA
D: NA
J: TRBJ1-5
length: 12
V: TRBV28
DNA: TGTGCCAGCAGTTTAGGTAGACAGCCCCAGCATTTT
CDR3: CASSLGRQPQHF

size: many
D: NA
J: TRBJ2-2
length: 16
V: TRBV28
DNA: TGTGCCAGCAGTCCTTCTGAACTAGCTCTGACGGGGGAGCTGTTTTTT
CDR3: CASSPSELALTGELFF

size: many
D: NA
J: TRBJ1-5
length: 14
V: TRBV5-1
DNA: TGCGCCAGCAGCTTGGGTGTGGGCAATCAGCCCCAGCATTTT
CDR3: CASSLGVGNQPQHF

size: NA
D: TRBD1
J: TRBJ1-5
length: 18
V: TRBV20-1
DNA: TGCAGTGCTAGAGCGCCGAAAGGGGGCCTTGGAGGCAATCAGCCCCAGCATTTT
CDR3: CSARAPKGGLGGNQPQHF

size: NA
D: NA
J: TRBJ1-5
length: 15
V: TRBV12-3/TRBV12-4
DNA: TGTGCCAGCAGTTGGGGCACCCTAGGCAATCAGCCCCAGCATTTT
CDR3: CASSWGTLGNQPQHF

size: many
D: TRBD2
J: TRBJ2-1
length: 17
V: TRBV5-1
DNA: TGCGCCAGCAGCTGGCCTCCCGGGACTAGCGTCGGCAATGAGCAGTTCTTC
CDR3: CASSWPPGTSVGNEQFF

size: once
D: TRBD1
J: TRBJ2-5
length: 12
V: TRBV10-3
DNA: TGTGCCATCAAAGGACAGGAAGAGACCCAGTACTTC
CDR3: CAIKGQEETQYF

size: NA
D: TRBD1
J: TRBJ1-2
length: 16
V: TRBV6-5
DNA: TGTGCCAGCAGTTACGACAGGGAGGGAAGGAACTATGGCTACACCTTC
CDR3: CASSYDREGRNYGYTF

size: NA
D: NA
J: TRBJ2-1
length: 18
V: TRBV7-5
DNA: NA
CDR3: CISVSEASLGGRDNEQFF

size: many
D: NA
J: TRBJ1-1
length: 14
V: TRBV5-1
DNA: TGCGCCAGCAGCTCGGACTTCACAGCGAGTGAAGCTTTCTTT
CDR3: CASSSDFTASEAFF

size: NA
D: NA
J: TRBJ2-1
length: 15
V: TRBV21-1
DNA: TGTGCCAGCAGCTGCCACGGACTAGCGGACAATGAGCAGTTCTTC
CDR3: CASSCHGLADNEQFF

size: NA
D: NA
J: TRBJ2-1
length: 15
V: TRBV11-2
DNA: TGTGCCAGCAGCTTAGGGGGAAACTCCTACAATGAGCAGTTCTTC
CDR3: CASSLGGNSYNEQFF

size: many
D: NA
J: TRBJ2-5
length: 15
V: TRBV4-1
DNA: TGCGCCAGCAGCCAAGGGCAGGGGACCCAAGAGACCCAGTACTTC
CDR3: CASSQGQGTQETQYF

size: many
D: TRBD1
J: TRBJ1-1
length: 16
V: TRBV5-1
DNA: TGCGCCAGCAGCTTGGGAACAGGGGCAAGGGACACTGAAGCTTTCTTT
CDR3: CASSLGTGARDTEAFF

size: few
D: TRBD2
J: TRBJ2-1
length: 16
V: TRBV6-1
DNA: TGTGCCAGCAGGAACCGACTAGCGGGAGCGGTCAATGAGCAGTTCTTC
CDR3: CASRNRLAGAVNEQFF

size: many
D: NA
J: TRBJ1-1
length: 14
V: TRBV20-1
DNA: TGCAGTGCTAGAGCAGTGGCAGGGAACACTGAAGCTTTCTTT
CDR3: CSARAVAGNTEAFF

size: NA
D: NA
J: TRBJ1-1
length: 15
V: TRBV7-9
DNA: TGTGCCAGCAGCTTCCAAGGTGGGACGGGCACTGAAGCTTTCTTT
CDR3: CASSFQGGTGTEAFF

size: few
D: NA
J: TRBJ1-1
length: 15
V: TRBV5-1
DNA: TGCGCCAGCAGTCCTCGAGGCGGGGTGAACACTGAAGCTTTCTTT
CDR3: CASSPRGGVNTEAFF

size: few
D: NA
J: TRBJ1-5
length: 15
V: TRBV21-1
DNA: TGTGCCAGCAGCACGGGGCCTTATAGCAATCAGCCCCAGCATTTT
CDR3: CASSTGPYSNQPQHF

size: NA
D: TRBD1
J: TRBJ2-7
length: 13
V: TRBV28
DNA: TGTGCCAACCGCGGACAGGGGGACCGCGAGCAGTACTTC
CDR3: CANRGQGDREQYF

size: few
D: TRBD2
J: TRBJ2-1
length: 15
V: TRBV23-1
DNA: TGCGCCAGCAGTCGAAAGCGGGAGGGCCTTCATGAGCAGTTCTTC
CDR3: CASSRKREGLHEQFF

size: NA
D: NA
J: TRBJ1-1
length: 14
V: TRBV9
DNA: TGTGCCAGCAGCGTAGCGGGGCTGAACACTGAAGCTTTCTTT
CDR3: CASSVAGLNTEAFF

size: NA
D: NA
J: TRBJ1-1
length: 15
V: TRBV7-9
DNA: TGTGCCAGCAGCTTAGATTTTGGGACAAACACTGAAGCTTTCTTT
CDR3: CASSLDFGTNTEAFF

size: few
D: TRBD2
J: TRBJ2-3
length: 15
V: TRBV2
DNA: TGTGCCAGCATGAGGACTCCGGGAGGGGCGGATACGCAGTATTTT
CDR3: CASMRTPGGADTQYF

size: NA
D: TRBD2
J: TRBJ2-1
length: 17
V: TRBV4-2
DNA: TGTGTCAGCAGCCCCTACTCAGCGGGAGGGTCCTACAATGAGCAGTTCTTC
CDR3: CVSSPYSAGGSYNEQFF

size: few
D: NA
J: TRBJ1-1
length: 13
V: TRBV19
DNA: TGTGCCAGTAGTCCTTCGGGTAACACTGAAGCTTTCTTT
CDR3: CASSPSGNTEAFF

size: many
D: NA
J: TRBJ1-2
length: 13
V: TRBV5-1
DNA: TGCGCCAGCAGCCGGGACCCTAACTATGGCTACACCTTC
CDR3: CASSRDPNYGYTF

size: NA
D: TRBD2
J: TRBJ2-7
length: 16
V: TRBV18
DNA: TGTGCCAGCTCACGAGCCGGGACTAGCGGAACCTACGAGCAGTACTTC
CDR3: CASSRAGTSGTYEQYF

size: NA
D: NA
J: TRBJ2-1
length: 14
V: TRBV29-1
DNA: TGCAGCGTTGGAAAGGACGGAGGGTTTACTGAGCAGTTCTTC
CDR3: CSVGKDGGFTEQFF

size: NA
D: NA
J: TRBJ1-6
length: 12
V: TRBV7-9
DNA: TGTGCCAGCAGCATTGGGACAAGTCTCCTCCACTTT
CDR3: CASSIGTSLLHF

size: NA
D: TRBD1
J: TRBJ1-5
length: 17
V: TRBV11-2
DNA: TGTGCCAGCAGCTTAGACCTAGGACAGGGCGCCAATCAGCCCCAGCATTTT
CDR3: CASSLDLGQGANQPQHF

size: NA
D: NA
J: TRBJ1-1
length: 15
V: TRBV5-1
DNA: TGCGCCAGCAGTCCAATGGGGGATGGGAACACTGAAGCTTTCTTT
CDR3: CASSPMGDGNTEAFF

size: NA
D: NA
J: TRBJ1-2
length: 13
V: TRBV29-1
DNA: TGCAGCGTTGACCCCCTACTTTTCTATGGCTACACCTTC
CDR3: CSVDPLLFYGYTF

size: many
D: NA
J: TRBJ2-5
length: 15
V: TRBV6-5
DNA: TGTGCCAGCAGTTACCAGAGGACTACGCAAGAGACCCAGTACTTC
CDR3: CASSYQRTTQETQYF

size: NA
D: NA
J: TRBJ2-5
length: 11
V: TRBV29-1
DNA: TGCAGCGTTGCACCTGAAGAGACCCAGTACTTC
CDR3: CSVAPEETQYF

size: NA
D: NA
J: TRBJ2-5
length: 17
V: TRBV5-1
DNA: TGCGCCAGCAGCTTGGAAGGGACCCCTGAGGCCCAAGAGACCCAGTACTTC
CDR3: CASSLEGTPEAQETQYF

size: NA
D: NA
J: TRBJ2-3
length: 15
V: TRBV11-2
DNA: TGTGCCAGCAGCTTAGTCGACAGGAGCACAGATACGCAGTATTTT
CDR3: CASSLVDRSTDTQYF

size: many
D: NA
J: TRBJ2-4
length: 11
V: TRBV5-1
DNA: TGCGCCAGCAGTCCGGGGAACATTCAGTACTTC
CDR3: CASSPGNIQYF

size: few
D: NA
J: TRBJ1-1
length: 18
V: TRBV28
DNA: TGTGCCAGCAGGGACACCACGGGCCAGGGGACCTATGAGACTGAAGCTTTCTTT
CDR3: CASRDTTGQGTYETEAFF

size: few
D: TRBD1
J: TRBJ2-7
length: 13
V: TRBV6-6
DNA: TGTGCCAGCAGCGACAGGGCCTCCTACGAGCAGTACTTC
CDR3: CASSDRASYEQYF

size: NA
D: TRBD1
J: TRBJ2-1
length: 16
V: TRBV27
DNA: TGTGCCAGCAGTTTGACGGCGGGACAGGGCTACAATGAGCAGTTCTTC
CDR3: CASSLTAGQGYNEQFF

size: many
D: NA
J: TRBJ2-1
length: 13
V: TRBV5-1
DNA: TGCGCCAGCAGCTTGGGAAGTCACAATGAGCAGTTCTTC
CDR3: CASSLGSHNEQFF

size: few
D: TRBD1
J: TRBJ1-1
length: 13
V: TRBV20-1
DNA: TGCAGTGCTAGCGGACAGGGTGGGACTGAAGCTTTCTTT
CDR3: CSASGQGGTEAFF

size: once
D: NA
J: TRBJ1-5
length: 15
V: TRBV11-3
DNA: TGTGCCAGCAGCTTAGGACAGGTTAGCAATCAGCCCCAGCATTTT
CDR3: CASSLGQVSNQPQHF

size: few
D: NA
J: TRBJ1-5
length: 13
V: TRBV5-4
DNA: TGTGCCAGCAGCTTGGCAGTCGACCAGCCCCAGCATTTT
CDR3: CASSLAVDQPQHF